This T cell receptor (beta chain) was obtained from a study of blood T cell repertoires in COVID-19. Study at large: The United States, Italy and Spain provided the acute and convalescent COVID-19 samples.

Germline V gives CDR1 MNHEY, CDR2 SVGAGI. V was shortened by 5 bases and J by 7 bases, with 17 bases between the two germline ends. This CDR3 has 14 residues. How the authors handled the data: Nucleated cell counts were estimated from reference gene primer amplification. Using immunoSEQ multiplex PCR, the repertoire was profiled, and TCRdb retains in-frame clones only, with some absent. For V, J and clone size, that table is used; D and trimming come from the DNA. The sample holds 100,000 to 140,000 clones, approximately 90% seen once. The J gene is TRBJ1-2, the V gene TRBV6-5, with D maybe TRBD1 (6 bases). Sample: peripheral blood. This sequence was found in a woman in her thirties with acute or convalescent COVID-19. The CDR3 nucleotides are TGTGCCAGCAGTCCCGGGACACCGAGGGGTGGCTACACCTTC. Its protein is CASSPGTPRGGYTF.